Listed below are T cell receptor beta chains from one sample, sequenced in a study of T cells in Graves' hyperthyroidism and ophthalmopathy. Via MiXCR, TCRdb re-called the multiplex PCR reads, giving one row per CDR3 protein. The profile shows hundreds of thousands of distinct CDR3 sequences, 38% of them singletons. Sequences were obtained from blood. The origin of the receptors is a man in his late teens or twenties with Graves' hyperthyroidism. Each CDR3 is given with its conserved first and last residue. The D gene is left open where the match is weak. Clone size is stated in some rows and not others, as once, few, many or a class when expanded.

clone_size: many; d_call: .; v_call: TRBV29-1; j_call: TRBJ2-5; cdr3_aa: CSARRGDGTQYF; cdr3_nt: TGCAGCGCCCGACGGGGAGATGGGACCCAGTACTTC
clone_size: .; d_call: .; v_call: TRBV13; j_call: TRBJ2-3; cdr3_aa: CASSQGARMAYTQYF; cdr3_nt: TGTGCCAGCAGCCAGGGTGCCAGGATGGCATATACGCAGTATTTT
clone_size: .; d_call: .; v_call: TRBV25-1; j_call: TRBJ1-5; cdr3_aa: CTSRDGDLYQPQHF; cdr3_nt: TGTACCAGCAGAGATGGGGACCTCTATCAGCCCCAGCATTTT
clone_size: .; d_call: TRBD1; v_call: TRBV2; j_call: TRBJ1-2; cdr3_aa: CAAPGQTTRGYTF; cdr3_nt: TGTGCCGCGCCGGGACAGACTACTCGGGGCTACACCTTC
clone_size: few; d_call: .; v_call: TRBV7-2; j_call: TRBJ1-5; cdr3_aa: CASSGAENQPQHF; cdr3_nt: TGTGCCAGCAGTGGGGCAGAGAATCAGCCCCAGCATTTT
clone_size: few; d_call: TRBD2; v_call: TRBV29-1; j_call: TRBJ2-3; cdr3_aa: CSGSPTSGGSDTQYF; cdr3_nt: TGCAGCGGGAGTCCGACTAGCGGGGGGTCAGATACGCAGTATTTT
clone_size: .; d_call: .; v_call: TRBV7-9; j_call: TRBJ1-5; cdr3_aa: CASSLVGSSLSEQPQHF; cdr3_nt: TGTGCCAGCAGCTTAGTCGGAAGTTCGTTGTCCGAGCAACCCCAGCATTTT
clone_size: .; d_call: .; v_call: TRBV2; j_call: TRBJ2-7; cdr3_aa: CASRPLVGRDPTYEQYF; cdr3_nt: TGTGCCAGCAGGCCCCTGGTTGGACGGGACCCCACCTACGAGCAGTACTTC
clone_size: .; d_call: .; v_call: TRBV7-2; j_call: TRBJ1-2; cdr3_aa: CASSLAGDSIYGYTF; cdr3_nt: TGTGCCAGCAGCTTAGCGGGCGACAGTATCTATGGCTACACCTTC
clone_size: .; d_call: .; v_call: TRBV7-2; j_call: TRBJ2-7; cdr3_aa: CASSSEGGEQYF; cdr3_nt: TGTGCCAGCAGCTCCGAAGGGGGCGAGCAGTACTTC
clone_size: many; d_call: .; v_call: TRBV29-1; j_call: TRBJ1-1; cdr3_aa: CSVGPGEAFF; cdr3_nt: TGCAGCGTTGGCCCTGGAGAAGCTTTCTTT
clone_size: few; d_call: .; v_call: TRBV11-1; j_call: TRBJ1-1; cdr3_aa: CASSPTQDSVAQGAFF; cdr3_nt: TGTGCCAGCAGCCCTACCCAGGACAGCGTGGCCCAAGGAGCTTTCTTT
clone_size: many; d_call: TRBD2; v_call: TRBV2; j_call: TRBJ2-2; cdr3_aa: CASSRLASNTGELFF; cdr3_nt: TGTGCCAGCAGTCGACTAGCGTCTAACACCGGGGAGCTGTTTTTT
clone_size: .; d_call: TRBD2; v_call: TRBV12-3/TRBV12-4; j_call: TRBJ2-7; cdr3_aa: CASRIGPSGVYEQYF; cdr3_nt: TGTGCCAGCAGGATCGGGCCTAGCGGGGTCTACGAGCAGTACTTC
clone_size: .; d_call: TRBD1; v_call: TRBV29-1; j_call: TRBJ1-2; cdr3_aa: CSSPRQGTGYGYTF; cdr3_nt: TGCAGCTCGCCCCGACAGGGGACAGGCTATGGCTACACCTTC
clone_size: few; d_call: TRBD1; v_call: TRBV6-1; j_call: TRBJ1-5; cdr3_aa: CASSEMTGENQPQHF; cdr3_nt: TGTGCCAGCAGTGAAATGACAGGGGAGAATCAGCCCCAGCATTTT
clone_size: .; d_call: TRBD1; v_call: TRBV19; j_call: TRBJ2-7; cdr3_aa: CANSQTGTGNYEQYF; cdr3_nt: TGTGCCAATAGCCAAACCGGGACAGGTAACTACGAGCAGTACTTC
clone_size: many; d_call: .; v_call: TRBV20-1; j_call: TRBJ1-1; cdr3_aa: CSARVDPNTEAFF; cdr3_nt: TGCAGTGCTAGAGTGGACCCGAACACTGAAGCTTTCTTT
clone_size: many; d_call: TRBD1; v_call: TRBV10-2; j_call: TRBJ1-2; cdr3_aa: CASSEARQGGDGYTF; cdr3_nt: TGCGCCAGCAGTGAGGCGAGACAGGGGGGGGATGGCTACACCTTC
clone_size: few; d_call: .; v_call: TRBV3-1; j_call: TRBJ1-1; cdr3_aa: CASSQDQVTEAFF; cdr3_nt: TGTGCCAGCAGCCAAGATCAGGTCACTGAAGCTTTCTTT
clone_size: many; d_call: TRBD1; v_call: TRBV2; j_call: TRBJ1-2; cdr3_aa: CATRAPNRGGNYGYTF; cdr3_nt: TGTGCCACACGAGCACCTAACAGGGGGGGTAACTATGGCTACACCTTC
clone_size: few; d_call: TRBD1; v_call: TRBV20-1; j_call: TRBJ2-7; cdr3_aa: CSATDRVRYEQYF; cdr3_nt: TGCAGTGCCACGGACAGGGTAAGGTACGAGCAGTACTTC
clone_size: many; d_call: .; v_call: TRBV7-9; j_call: TRBJ2-7; cdr3_aa: CASSLALEQYF; cdr3_nt: TGTGCCAGCAGCTTAGCCCTCGAGCAGTACTTC
clone_size: .; d_call: .; v_call: TRBV7-2; j_call: TRBJ1-5; cdr3_aa: CASSLGGPGGYSNQPQHF; cdr3_nt: TGTGCCAGCAGCTTGGGGGGGCCTGGCGGCTATAGCAATCAGCCCCAGCATTTT
clone_size: .; d_call: .; v_call: TRBV7-3; j_call: TRBJ1-2; cdr3_aa: CASSLGQGIGGYTF; cdr3_nt: TGTGCCAGCAGCTTAGGTCAGGGGATTGGGGGCTACACCTTC
clone_size: few; d_call: TRBD2; v_call: TRBV5-6; j_call: TRBJ2-5; cdr3_aa: CASRYGGGETQYF; cdr3_nt: TGTGCCAGCAGATATGGGGGGGGAGAGACCCAGTACTTC
clone_size: .; d_call: TRBD1; v_call: TRBV14; j_call: TRBJ1-4; cdr3_aa: CASSFRGPESEKLFF; cdr3_nt: TGTGCCAGCAGCTTCAGGGGGCCGGAAAGTGAAAAACTGTTTTTT
clone_size: .; d_call: .; v_call: TRBV4-1; j_call: TRBJ1-6; cdr3_aa: CANSQDLGGNSPLHF; cdr3_nt: TGCGCCAACAGCCAAGATTTAGGTGGCAATTCACCCCTCCACTTT
clone_size: once; d_call: .; v_call: TRBV10-2; j_call: TRBJ1-2; cdr3_aa: CASRGAGDGYTF; cdr3_nt: TGCGCCAGCAGGGGGGCAGGAGATGGGTACACCTTC
clone_size: .; d_call: TRBD1; v_call: TRBV9; j_call: TRBJ2-5; cdr3_aa: CAGSLEGAGRETQYF; cdr3_nt: TGTGCCGGCAGCCTAGAGGGGGCAGGGCGAGAGACCCAGTACTTC
clone_size: few; d_call: .; v_call: TRBV7-9; j_call: TRBJ1-2; cdr3_aa: CASSQDRTGGSGGSYGYTF; cdr3_nt: TGTGCCAGCAGCCAAGACAGGACCGGGGGGTCGGGAGGTTCTTATGGCTACACCTTC
clone_size: .; d_call: TRBD2; v_call: TRBV7-2; j_call: TRBJ2-2; cdr3_aa: CASSPGLAGVRGGELFF; cdr3_nt: TGTGCCAGCAGCCCGGGACTAGCGGGAGTGAGGGGCGGGGAGCTGTTTTTT
clone_size: .; d_call: .; v_call: TRBV7-2; j_call: TRBJ1-6; cdr3_aa: CASRLNQGHNSPLHF; cdr3_nt: TGTGCCAGCAGACTAAACCAGGGGCATAATTCACCCCTCCACTTT
clone_size: many; d_call: .; v_call: TRBV15; j_call: TRBJ1-1; cdr3_aa: CATSRDRPGYGVTEAFF; cdr3_nt: TGTGCCACCAGCAGAGATCGGCCGGGATACGGGGTCACTGAAGCTTTCTTT
clone_size: many; d_call: .; v_call: TRBV12-3/TRBV12-4; j_call: TRBJ1-2; cdr3_aa: CASSLSYGYTF; cdr3_nt: TGTGCCAGCAGCCTGTCCTATGGCTACACCTTC
clone_size: many; d_call: .; v_call: TRBV7-6; j_call: TRBJ2-5; cdr3_aa: CASSSRGGEETQYF; cdr3_nt: TGTGCCAGCAGTTCTAGGGGCGGGGAGGAGACCCAGTACTTC
clone_size: .; d_call: .; v_call: TRBV20-1; j_call: TRBJ2-7; cdr3_aa: CSARTPSSYEQYF; cdr3_nt: TGCAGTGCTAGGACACCTAGCTCCTACGAGCAGTACTTC
clone_size: few; d_call: .; v_call: TRBV20-1; j_call: TRBJ2-7; cdr3_aa: CSARAPETYEQYF; cdr3_nt: TGCAGTGCTAGGGCCCCGGAAACCTACGAGCAGTACTTC
clone_size: .; d_call: TRBD2; v_call: TRBV9; j_call: TRBJ2-2; cdr3_aa: CASSVGSGGAGELFF; cdr3_nt: TGTGCCAGCAGCGTCGGTAGCGGGGGGGCAGGGGAGCTGTTTTTT
clone_size: few; d_call: TRBD2; v_call: TRBV2; j_call: TRBJ2-7; cdr3_aa: CASSVGTSTEQYF; cdr3_nt: TGTGCCAGCAGTGTAGGGACTAGCACAGAGCAGTACTTC
clone_size: many; d_call: .; v_call: TRBV10-3; j_call: TRBJ1-2; cdr3_aa: CATEGRGEGYTF; cdr3_nt: TGTGCCACAGAGGGCCGGGGGGAAGGCTACACCTTC
clone_size: .; d_call: TRBD1; v_call: TRBV6-6; j_call: TRBJ1-4; cdr3_aa: CASRPPGTVVKLFF; cdr3_nt: TGTGCCAGCAGACCCCCCGGGACAGTGGTGAAACTGTTTTTT
clone_size: .; d_call: TRBD1; v_call: TRBV2; j_call: TRBJ1-2; cdr3_aa: CACSAEPGQGYGYTF; cdr3_nt: TGTGCCTGCAGTGCTGAGCCGGGACAGGGGTATGGCTACACCTTC
clone_size: .; d_call: TRBD1; v_call: TRBV12-3/TRBV12-4; j_call: TRBJ2-7; cdr3_aa: CASTQGTGEGEQYF; cdr3_nt: TGCGCCAGCACCCAAGGGACAGGGGAGGGCGAGCAGTACTTC
clone_size: .; d_call: .; v_call: TRBV7-2; j_call: TRBJ2-7; cdr3_aa: CASSSVAGSIYEQYF; cdr3_nt: TGTGCCAGCAGCTCAGTCGCGGGGTCCATTTACGAGCAGTACTTC
clone_size: .; d_call: TRBD1; v_call: TRBV12-3/TRBV12-4; j_call: TRBJ1-6; cdr3_aa: CASRARVGRGHSPLHF; cdr3_nt: TGTGCCAGCAGGGCTAGAGTGGGGAGGGGGCATTCACCCCTCCACTTT